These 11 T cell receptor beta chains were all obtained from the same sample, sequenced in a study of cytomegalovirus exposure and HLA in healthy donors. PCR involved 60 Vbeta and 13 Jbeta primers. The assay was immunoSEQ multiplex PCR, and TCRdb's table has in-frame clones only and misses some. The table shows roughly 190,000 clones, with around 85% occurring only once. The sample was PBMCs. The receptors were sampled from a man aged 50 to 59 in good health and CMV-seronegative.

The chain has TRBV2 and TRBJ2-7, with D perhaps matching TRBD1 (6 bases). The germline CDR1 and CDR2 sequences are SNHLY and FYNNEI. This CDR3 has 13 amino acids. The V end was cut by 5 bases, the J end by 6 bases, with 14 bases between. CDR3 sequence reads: CASSWDKGVEQYF. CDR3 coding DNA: TGTGCCAGCAGTTGGGACAAGGGAGTCGAGCAGTACTTC.

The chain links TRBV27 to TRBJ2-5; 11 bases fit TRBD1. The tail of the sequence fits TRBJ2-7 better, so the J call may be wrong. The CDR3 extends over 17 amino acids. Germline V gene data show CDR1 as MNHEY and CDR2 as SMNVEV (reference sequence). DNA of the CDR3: TGTGCCAGCAGTTTTGATTGGACAGGGGGCAGGGTCTACGAGCAGTACTTC. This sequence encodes CASSFDWTGGRVYEQYF.

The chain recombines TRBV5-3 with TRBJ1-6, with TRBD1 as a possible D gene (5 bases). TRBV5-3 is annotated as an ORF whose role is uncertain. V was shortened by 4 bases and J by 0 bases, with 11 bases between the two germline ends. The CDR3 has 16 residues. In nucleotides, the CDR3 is TGTGCCAGAAGCAGGGACGGGAGCTCCTATAATTCACCCCTCCACTTT. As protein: CARSRDGSSYNSPLHF.

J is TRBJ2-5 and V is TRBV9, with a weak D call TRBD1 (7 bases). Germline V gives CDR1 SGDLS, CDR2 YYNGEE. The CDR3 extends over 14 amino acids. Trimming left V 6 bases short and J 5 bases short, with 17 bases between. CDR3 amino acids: CASTRQGGLETQYF. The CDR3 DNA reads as TGTGCCAGCACCCGTCAGGGGGGCTTGGAGACCCAGTACTTC. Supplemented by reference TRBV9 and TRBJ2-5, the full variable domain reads DSGVTQTPKHLITATGQRVTLRCSPRSGDLSVYWYQQSLDQGLQFLIQYYNGEERAKGNILERFSAQQFPDLHSELNLSSLELGDSALYFCASTRQGGLETQYFGPGTRLLVL.

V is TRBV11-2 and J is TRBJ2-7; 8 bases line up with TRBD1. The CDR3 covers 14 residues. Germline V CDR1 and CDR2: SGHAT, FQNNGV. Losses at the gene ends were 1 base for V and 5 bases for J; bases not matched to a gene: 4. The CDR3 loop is CASSLARQGNEQYF. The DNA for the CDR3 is TGTGCCAGCAGCTTAGCCCGACAGGGGAACGAGCAGTACTTC.

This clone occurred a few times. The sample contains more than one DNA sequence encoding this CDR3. CDR3 coding DNA: TGTGCCAGCAGCTTAGGGGGGACAGGGTTGCACACCATATATTTT. This sequence encodes CASSLGGTGLHTIYF. The chain carries TRBV7-8 and TRBJ1-3, with 9 bases aligning to TRBD1. Germline V gene data show CDR1 as SGHVS and CDR2 as FQNEAQ. This CDR3 is built from 15 residues. Trimming at V came to 1 base and at J to 8 bases, leaving 6 bases not matched to a gene.

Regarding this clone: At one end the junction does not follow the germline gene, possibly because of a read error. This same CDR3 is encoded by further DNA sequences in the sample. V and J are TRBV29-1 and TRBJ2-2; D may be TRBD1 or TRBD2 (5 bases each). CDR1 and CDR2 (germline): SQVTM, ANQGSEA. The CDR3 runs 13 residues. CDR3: CSVEEMGQGVLFF. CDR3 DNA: TGTAGCGTTGAAGAGATGGGTCAGGGTGTGCTGTTTTTT.

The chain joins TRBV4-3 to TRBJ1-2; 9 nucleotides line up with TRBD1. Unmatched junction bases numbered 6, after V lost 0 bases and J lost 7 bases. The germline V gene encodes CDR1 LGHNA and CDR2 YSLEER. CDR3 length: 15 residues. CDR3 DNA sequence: TGCGCCAGCAGCCAAGATAGACAGGGGGGCCTTGGCTACACCTTC. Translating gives CASSQDRQGGLGYTF.

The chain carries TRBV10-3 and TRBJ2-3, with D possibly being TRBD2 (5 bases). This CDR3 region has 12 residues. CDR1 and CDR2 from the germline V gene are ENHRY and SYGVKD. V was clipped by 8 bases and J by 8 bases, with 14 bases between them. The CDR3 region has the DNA TGTGCCATCTCGGGCGAGGAGGTTACGCAGTATTTT. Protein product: CAISGEEVTQYF.

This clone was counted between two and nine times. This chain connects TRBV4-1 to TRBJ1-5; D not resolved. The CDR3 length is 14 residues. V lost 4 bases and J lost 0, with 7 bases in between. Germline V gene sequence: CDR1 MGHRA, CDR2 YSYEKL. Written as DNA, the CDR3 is TGCGCCAGCAGCCCGGTCGATAGCAATCAGCCCCAGCATTTT. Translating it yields CASSPVDSNQPQHF.

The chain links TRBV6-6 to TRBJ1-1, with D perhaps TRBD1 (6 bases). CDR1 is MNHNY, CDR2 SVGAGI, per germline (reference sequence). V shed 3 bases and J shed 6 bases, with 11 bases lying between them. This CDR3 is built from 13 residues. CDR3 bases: TGTGCCAGCAGTTATGTTGGGGGCTCTGAAGCTTTCTTT. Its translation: CASSYVGGSEAFF.